The TCR beta chain under discussion was sequenced for a study of early T cells in non-severe SARS-CoV-2 infection. Researchers attached unique molecular identifiers to individual cDNA molecules. A single record per CDR3 protein comes from TCRdb applying MiXCR to the 5' RACE reads. The repertoire holds tens of thousands of distinct CDR3 sequences, around a tenth seen once, with more than 7.5% in the top ten. Broader study findings: Lookups in VDJdb leaned toward anti-spike CD8 responses and missed private and CD4 specificities.

Germline V gives CDR1 SEHNR, CDR2 FQNEAQ (reference sequence). Trimming removed 5 bases from V and 6 bases from J, with 17 bases in between. The CDR3 is 14 residues long. To note about this clonotype: No antigen is known for it.

V and J are TRBV7-9 and TRBJ2-7; weak D call: TRBD2 (5 bases). The clonotype was recovered from an adult who was a healthcare worker with PCR-confirmed SARS-CoV-2 infection or an uninfected control (not recorded which). The sample here was whole blood, taken at baseline. The CDR3 protein is CASSPLGEGSEQYF. The DNA of the CDR3 is TGTGCCAGCAGCCCCTTAGGTGAAGGGAGCGAGCAGTACTTC. Supplemented by reference TRBV7-9 and TRBJ2-7, the full variable domain reads DTGVSQNPRHKITKRGQNVTFRCDPISEHNRLYWYRQTLGQGPEFLTYFQNEAQLEKSRLLSDRFSAERPKGSFSTLEIQRTEQGDSAMYLCASSPLGEGSEQYFGPGTRLTVT.